Included here is one TCR beta chain sequence, with context. Antigen: not known. The CDR3 has 19 residues. Per the germline V gene, CDR1 is SGHDT and CDR2 is YYEEEE. Unmatched junction bases numbered 10, after V lost 0 bases and J lost 0 bases. The data belong to a study of response to subunit inactivated influenza vaccine. Study-wide points: It was suggested by the authors that few new T cells are recruited by each seasonal influenza vaccination.

TCRdb used MiXCR to reprocess the RT-PCR reads, holding one entry per CDR3 protein. Of about 530,000 distinct CDR3 sequences in the sample, roughly 10% are singletons; the top ten hold about 9.4%. The source is a man in his fifties who received an inactivated influenza vaccine. The chain employs TRBV5-6 and TRBJ2-4, with TRBD2 identical over 9 bases. This specimen consisted of PBMCs from blood, obtained on the day of vaccination. CDR3 nucleotides: TGTGCCAGCAGCTTGGCCGCAGTAGCGGGAGAACTAGCCAAAAACATTCAGTACTTC. Protein: CASSLAAVAGELAKNIQYF.